These 5 T cell receptor beta chains originate from one sample sequenced in a study of T-cell reconstitution after alpha-beta-depleted transplantation in children. Preparation of the TCRbeta library involved a method that used unique molecular identifiers. MiXCR, run by TCRdb on the PCR reads, gives a single entry per CDR3 protein. The sample has 440,000 or so distinct CDR3 sequences; 11% are singletons. The source material was PBMCs from the stem cell graft donor, sampled from the stem cell graft. The receptors originated from a human donor who donated a stem cell graft to a child with acute myeloid leukemia.

The table lists this clonotype with many counts. The V gene is TRBV5-1, the J gene TRBJ2-3; 7 bases are shared with TRBD2. J was trimmed by 6 bases and V by 2 bases; bases with no gene match: 9. The CDR3 consists of 15 residues. Germline CDR1 and CDR2: SGHRS and YFSETQ. The CDR3 nucleotides are TGCGCCAGCAGCTTTCTCAGCGGGGCCGGCGATACGCAGTATTTT. It encodes CASSFLSGAGDTQYF.

The chain couples TRBV5-1 to TRBJ2-7; maybe TRBD1 (5 bases). Trimming removed 0 bases at V and 3 bases at J, with 10 bases between. The CDR3 has 14 residues. CDR1 SGHRS and CDR2 YFSETQ come from the germline V gene. CDR3 residues: CASSLAGMNYEQYF. The CDR3 DNA sequence: TGCGCCAGCAGCTTGGCAGGGATGAACTACGAGCAGTACTTC.

This clonotype has a handful of counts. The rearrangement links TRBV9 to TRBJ2-1, with D possibly called TRBD1 or TRBD2 (6 bases each). Germline-derived CDR1 and CDR2 are SGDLS and YYNGEE. CDR3 size: 19 residues. V shed 0 bases and J shed 4 bases, with 23 bases lying between them. In DNA, the CDR3 is TGTGCCAGCAGCGTAGACTCGGGGTGGGGGGCCACTAATTACAATGAGCAGTTCTTC. Translated: CASSVDSGWGATNYNEQFF.

V gene TRBV7-9 combines with J gene TRBJ2-5; D is unclear. Germline V gene lookup returns CDR1 SEHNR and CDR2 FQNEAQ (reference sequence). This CDR3 comprises 15 residues. Between the trimmed V and J ends, which lost 2 bases and 3 bases, there was a span of 13 bases. This CDR3 reads CASSLRSMGKETQYF. The CDR3 nucleotides read TGTGCCAGCAGCTTAAGGTCGATGGGAAAAGAGACCCAGTACTTC.

The J gene is TRBJ2-2, the V gene TRBV6-1; maybe TRBD1 (5 bases). Germline CDR1 is MNHNS and CDR2 is SASEGT. Deletions cut 0 bases from V and 6 bases from J, with 8 bases between. The CDR3 length is 14 residues. The CDR3 DNA is TGTGCCAGCAGTGAAGCAACAGGCGCCGGGGAGCTGTTTTTT. It encodes CASSEATGAGELFF.